The 23 T cell receptor beta chains given below trace back to one sample, sequenced in a study of blood T cell repertoires in COVID-19. Some clones are missing from TCRdb's copy, which holds only in-frame ones; the method was immunoSEQ multiplex PCR. Among about 400,000 clones, around nine tenths were seen once, and the ten largest hold 1.5% to 2%. Sequencing was performed on PBMCs or T cells enriched from blood (not recorded which). The receptors come from a woman in her 30s who had recovered from COVID-19.

The gene calls are TRBV19 and TRBJ1-5; D may be TRBD1 (6 bases). Germline CDR1 LNHDA, CDR2 SQIVND (reference sequence). V was clipped by 0 bases and J by 6 bases, with 15 bases between them. The CDR3 has 16 amino acids. CDR3 coding DNA: TGTGCCAGTAGTATAGAACAGGGACTAGGGGTTCAGCCCCAGCATTTT. It is translated as CASSIEQGLGVQPQHF. Variable domain in full (rest from reference TRBV19 and TRBJ1-5): DGGITQSPKYLFRKEGQNVTLSCEQNLNHDAMYWYRQDPGQGLRLIYYSQIVNDFQKGDIAEGYSVSREKKESFPLTVTSAQKNPTAFYLCASSIEQGLGVQPQHFGDGTRLSIL.

The genes are TRBV28 and TRBJ2-7; possible D gene TRBD2, 6 bases. Germline lookup yields CDR1 MDHEN and CDR2 SYDVKM. V was trimmed by 3 bases and J by 5 bases, leaving 11 bases between them. There are 13 residues in the CDR3. CDR3 DNA: TGTGCCAGCAGTTTGGTCGGGAGAAACGAGCAGTACTTC. Protein product: CASSLVGRNEQYF.

The J gene is TRBJ1-3, the V gene TRBV4-1; D is unclear. Germline lookup yields CDR1 MGHRA and CDR2 YSYEKL. The CDR3 contains 16 residues. The V end lost 1 base, the J end lost 0 bases, and 10 bases lay between the germline ends. The CDR3: CASSQVQASSGNTIYF. CDR3 bases: TGCGCCAGCAGCCAAGTTCAGGCGAGCTCTGGAAACACCATATATTTT.

This sequence joins TRBV7-2 and TRBJ1-2; D might be TRBD1 (5 bases). The ends were cut back, 6 bases at V and 4 bases at J, with 15 bases in the middle. The CDR3 is made up of 14 amino acids. The germline CDR1 and CDR2 sequences are SGHTA and FQGNSA. CDR3: CASRPRVLGYGYTF. The CDR3 DNA reads TGTGCCAGCAGGCCCAGGGTGTTGGGCTATGGCTACACCTTC.

The chain uses TRBV10-3 and TRBJ1-2, with D possibly TRBD1 on 5 matching bases. V dropped 7 bases and J dropped 6 bases, with 18 bases sitting between them. This CDR3 region has 14 residues. CDR1 is ENHRY and CDR2 is SYGVKD in the germline V gene. The CDR3 protein is CAITRQRGPDGYTF. CDR3 nucleotides: TGTGCCATCACCCGACAAAGGGGTCCGGATGGCTACACCTTC.

J is TRBJ1-1 and V is TRBV7-8, with D tentatively TRBD1 (6 bases). Deletions cut 5 bases from V and 2 bases from J, with 18 bases between. The CDR3 extends over 16 amino acids. Germline CDR1 SGHVS, CDR2 FQNEAQ. CDR3 residues: CASSPGRGAGNTEAFF. The CDR3 DNA reads as TGTGCCAGCAGCCCCGGCCGGGGGGCGGGTAACACTGAAGCTTTCTTT.

The chain carries TRBV10-3 and TRBJ1-5; 9 nucleotides agree with TRBD1. V shed 6 bases, J shed 3 bases, and the junction held 3 bases outside the gene matches. Germline V gene data show CDR1 as ENHRY and CDR2 as SYGVKD. This CDR3 is built from 14 residues. CDR3 coding DNA: TGTGCCATCAGCGGGACAGGGTCCAATCAGCCCCAGCATTTT. Encoded protein: CAISGTGSNQPQHF.

J is TRBJ2-7 and V is TRBV27, with TRBD2 as a possible D gene (7 bases). V was shortened by 5 bases and J by 4 bases, with 15 bases between the two germline ends. Germline V gene data show CDR1 as MNHEY and CDR2 as SMNVEV (reference sequence). The CDR3 spans 14 residues. This CDR3 reads CASSLGGRWYEQYF. DNA for the CDR3: TGTGCCAGCAGTCTGGGGGGGCGTTGGTACGAGCAGTACTTC.

The CDR3 DNA reads TGTGCCAGCAGTAAATTACAGGGGGCCCTGAACACTGAAGCTTTCTTT. This sequence encodes CASSKLQGALNTEAFF. The chain is built from TRBV27 and TRBJ1-1; 9 bases fit TRBD1. J lost 0 bases, V lost 5 bases, and 7 bases had no gene match. The CDR3 is 16 amino acids. Germline CDR1 MNHEY, CDR2 SMNVEV (reference sequence).

The V call is TRBV4-2, the J call TRBJ1-6; TRBD1 is a possible D gene (5 bases). Germline loops: CDR1 LGHNA, CDR2 YNFKEQ. Trimming cost V 3 bases and J 5 bases, with 11 bases left between them. This CDR3 spans 15 amino acids. CDR3 loop: CASSQGGRDNSPLHF. CDR3 DNA: TGTGCCAGCAGCCAGGGGGGGAGGGATAATTCACCCCTCCACTTT.

The chain joins TRBV6-1 to TRBJ2-5; TRBD2 is a possible D gene (6 bases). Trimming stripped 0 bases from V and 1 base from J, with 18 bases between. CDR1 is MNHNS and CDR2 is SASEGT in the germline V gene. The CDR3 totals 18 residues. In DNA form, the CDR3 reads TGTGCCAGCAGTGAAGCGTTAGACGCGGGGACTCCCCAAGAGACCCAGTACTTC. Translated, it gives CASSEALDAGTPQETQYF.

A word on this clone: At one of its ends the junction is not consistent with the germline gene, which may arise from a read error. V usage is TRBV6-2 or TRBV6-3 and J usage is TRBJ2-1; 7 bases are shared with TRBD2. The CDR3 runs 11 residues. Germline-derived CDR1 and CDR2 are MNHEY and SVGEGT. DNA for the CDR3: TGTGCCAGCAGCAACGGACTAGGACCGCTCTTC. It translates to CASSNGLGPLF.

V usage is TRBV6-5 and J usage is TRBJ1-1; D ambiguous. The V end lost 0 bases, the J end lost 0 bases, and 8 bases lay between the germline ends. This CDR3 is 15 amino acids long. Germline V CDR1 and CDR2: MNHEY, SVGAGI. CDR3 protein: CASSYSRTVNTEAFF. As DNA, the CDR3 is TGTGCCAGCAGTTACTCGCGCACTGTGAACACTGAAGCTTTCTTT.

J is TRBJ1-1 and V is TRBV7-9; D uncertain. The length of the CDR3 is 14 residues. V lost 1 base to trimming and J lost 6 bases, with 12 bases between them. The V gene's germline CDR1 is SEHNR and CDR2 FQNEAQ (reference sequence). The DNA of the CDR3 is TGTGCCAGCAGCTTAGTGTCGGGAGGCGCTGAAGCTTTCTTT. As protein: CASSLVSGGAEAFF. The whole variable domain, filled in from reference TRBV7-9 and TRBJ1-1, reads DTGVSQNPRHKITKRGQNVTFRCDPISEHNRLYWYRQTLGQGPEFLTYFQNEAQLEKSRLLSDRFSAERPKGSFSTLEIQRTEQGDSAMYLCASSLVSGGAEAFFGQGTRLTVV.

This sequence joins TRBV19 and TRBJ2-1; D not resolved. The CDR3 has 15 amino acids. V lost 2 bases and J lost 3, with 11 bases in between. The germline V gene encodes CDR1 LNHDA and CDR2 SQIVND (reference sequence). The CDR3 sequence is CASSIMSSSYNEQFF. For the CDR3, the DNA is TGTGCCAGTAGTATAATGAGTAGTAGCTACAATGAGCAGTTCTTC.

J is TRBJ2-5 and V is TRBV7-7; the D is unclear. The germline V gene has CDR1 SSHAT and CDR2 FNYEAQ (reference sequence). CDR3 length: 13 residues. Trimming removed 4 bases at V and 1 base at J, with 7 bases between. This CDR3 reads CASSSVLQETQYF. The CDR3 DNA follows: TGTGCCAGCAGCTCCGTTCTCCAAGAGACCCAGTACTTC.

This chain uses TRBV30 with TRBJ2-3; the match to TRBD2 covers 10 bases. This CDR3 has 16 residues. Germline V lookup: CDR1 GTSNPN, CDR2 SVGIG (reference sequence). With V trimmed by 3 bases and J by 3 bases, 9 bases remained unmatched. The CDR3 DNA reads as TGTGCCTGGAGCGCGGGGAGCGGGAGGGTTACAGATACGCAGTATTTT. Its protein product is CAWSAGSGRVTDTQYF.

The CDR3 spells CASTLGGGQDLYGYTF. CDR3 nucleotide sequence: TGTGCCAGCACCTTAGGGGGGGGCCAAGACCTCTATGGCTACACCTTC. This chain joins TRBV21-1 and TRBJ1-2. TRBV21-1 is an annotated pseudogene. The CDR3 extends over 16 amino acids.

This clone was recorded only once. The gene calls are TRBV3-1 (or the pseudogene TRBV3-2) and TRBJ1-1; D not certain. The germline V and J ends were trimmed by 1 base and 4 bases, with 4 bases remaining between them. The germline CDR1 and CDR2 sequences are LGHDT and YNNKEL (reference sequence). The CDR3 runs 12 residues. The CDR3 DNA follows: TGTGCCAGCAGCCAAGCTGTCACTGAAGCTTTCTTT. Translated: CASSQAVTEAFF.

The chain employs TRBV12-5 and TRBJ2-7, with TRBD1 as a possible D gene (6 bases). Germline V gene lookup returns CDR1 LGHNT and CDR2 FRNRAP. V dropped 6 bases and J dropped 2 bases, with 11 bases sitting between them. The CDR3 extends over 13 amino acids. CDR3 sequence reads: CASGIGQPYEQYF. CDR3 nucleotides: TGTGCTAGTGGAATAGGACAGCCCTACGAGCAGTACTTC.

CDR3 in DNA: TGTGCCAGTAGTATACGTACCGGGACAGGAAGATTCTCCTATAATTCACCCCTCCACTTT. Its translation: CASSIRTGTGRFSYNSPLHF. This chain links TRBV19 with TRBJ1-6, with 8 bases fitting TRBD1. CDR1 is LNHDA, CDR2 SQIVND, per germline (reference sequence). The junction had 12 bases not matched to a gene; V was cut back by 2 bases and J by 0 bases. This CDR3 region has 20 residues.

The rearrangement links TRBV7-9 to TRBJ1-6; D might be TRBD1 (6 bases). This CDR3 spans 14 amino acids. The V gene lost 1 base and the J gene lost 7 bases, with 8 bases spanning the gap. The germline V gene encodes CDR1 SEHNR and CDR2 FQNEAQ (reference sequence). This CDR3 reads CASSLVTGNSPLHF. Here the CDR3 DNA reads TGTGCCAGCAGCTTAGTCACAGGGAATTCACCCCTCCACTTT.

The chain is built from TRBV6-6 and TRBJ1-2, with TRBD1 as a possible D gene (6 bases). The CDR3 is 15 amino acids. The germline gives CDR1 MNHNY, CDR2 SVGAGI (reference sequence). V dropped 6 bases and J dropped 2 bases, with 16 bases sitting between them. The CDR3 DNA follows: TGTGCCAGCAGACTGGCCCAGGGGCGCAACTATGGCTACACCTTC. This translates into CASRLAQGRNYGYTF.